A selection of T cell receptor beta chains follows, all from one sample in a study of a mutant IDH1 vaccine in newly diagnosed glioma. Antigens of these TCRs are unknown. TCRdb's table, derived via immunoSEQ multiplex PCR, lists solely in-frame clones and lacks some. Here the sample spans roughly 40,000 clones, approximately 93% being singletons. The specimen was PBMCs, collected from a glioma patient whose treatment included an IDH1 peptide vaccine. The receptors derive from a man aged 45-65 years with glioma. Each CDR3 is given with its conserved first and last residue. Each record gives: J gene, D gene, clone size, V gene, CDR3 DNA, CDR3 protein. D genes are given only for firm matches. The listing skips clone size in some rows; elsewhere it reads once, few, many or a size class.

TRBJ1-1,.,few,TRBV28,TGTGCCAGCAGTTTATGGGCGGGACTTAAGTCCACTGAAGCTTTCTTT,CASSLWAGLKSTEAFF
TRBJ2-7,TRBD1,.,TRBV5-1,TGCGCCAGCAGCCCGGACAGGAGTTCCTACGAGCAGTACTTC,CASSPDRSSYEQYF
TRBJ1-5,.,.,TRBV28,TGTGCCAGCAGTTTGGTGGGACAGCCCCAGCATTTT,CASSLVGQPQHF
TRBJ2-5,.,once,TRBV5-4,TGTGCCAGCAGCTCGGGACGGAGCCAAGAGACCCAGTACTTC,CASSSGRSQETQYF
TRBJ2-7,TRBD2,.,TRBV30,TGTGCCTGGAGTTATAGCGGGAGTGGTTGGCAGTACTTC,CAWSYSGSGWQYF
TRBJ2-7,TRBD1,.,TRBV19,TGTGCCAGTAGTATGGGACAGGGGCCCTACGAGCAGTACTTC,CASSMGQGPYEQYF
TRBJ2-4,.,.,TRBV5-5,TGTGCCAGCAGCTTGGGAAGTACCCAAAACATTCAGTACTTC,CASSLGSTQNIQYF
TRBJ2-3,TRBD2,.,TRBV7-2,TGTGCCAGCAGCTTAAGGCCGGGGGGGGTCCGGGCAGATACGCAGTATTTT,CASSLRPGGVRADTQYF
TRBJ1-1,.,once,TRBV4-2,TGTGCCAGCAGCCAAGCGCTGGGGGCGAACACTGAAGCTTTCTTT,CASSQALGANTEAFF
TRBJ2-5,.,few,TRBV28,TGTGCCAGCAAACTCGGGGGGCACGGCGAGACCCAGTACTTC,CASKLGGHGETQYF
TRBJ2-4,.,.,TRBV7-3,TGTGCCAGCAGCTTAGGTCACAGGGTTGCCAAAAACATTCAGTACTTC,CASSLGHRVAKNIQYF
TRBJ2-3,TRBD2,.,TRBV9,TGTGCCAGCAGCGTCGGCGGGAGATCAGATACGCAGTATTTT,CASSVGGRSDTQYF
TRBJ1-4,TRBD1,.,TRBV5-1,TGCGCCAGCAGCCTAGGGGGCGGTTATGAAAAACTGTTTTTT,CASSLGGGYEKLFF
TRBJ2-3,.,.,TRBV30,TGTGCCTGGAGTGTACTTCCAGGGTTGGGGGATACGCAGTATTTT,CAWSVLPGLGDTQYF
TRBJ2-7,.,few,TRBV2,TGTGCCAGCAGGTCCCTTAGTAGCTACGAGCAGTACTTC,CASRSLSSYEQYF
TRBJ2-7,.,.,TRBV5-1,TGCGCCAGCAGCCCGGGACACGTTGCCTACGAGCAGTACTTC,CASSPGHVAYEQYF
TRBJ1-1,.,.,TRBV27,TGTGCCAGCAGGGGGCAGGCCATGAACACTGAAGCTTTCTTT,CASRGQAMNTEAFF
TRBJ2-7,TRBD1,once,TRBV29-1,TGCAGCGCCCGGACAGGGGGAATGAACTACGAGCAGTACTTC,CSARTGGMNYEQYF
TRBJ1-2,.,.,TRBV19,TGTGCCGATTATGGCTACACCTTC,CADYGYTF
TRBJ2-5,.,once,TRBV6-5,TGTGCCAGCAGGGTAGGGATGTCGGGGACCCAGTACTTC,CASRVGMSGTQYF
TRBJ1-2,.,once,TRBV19,TGTGCCAGTAGTCCCGGTCAGGCCGGGACCCTGAACATTGTTAACTATGGCTACACCTTC,CASSPGQAGTLNIVNYGYTF
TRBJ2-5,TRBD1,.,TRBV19,TGTGCCAGTAGTATGTGGGGACAGGGTGCTGGTGAGACCCAGTACTTC,CASSMWGQGAGETQYF
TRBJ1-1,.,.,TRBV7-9,TGTGCCAGCAGCTCCGGGGGGCCTGAAGCTTTCTTT,CASSSGGPEAFF
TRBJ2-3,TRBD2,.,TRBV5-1,TGCGCCAGCAGCTTCCCGACTAGCGGGAGGGCCTTTAAACACCATAGCACAGATACGCAGTATTTT,CASSFPTSGRAFKHHSTDTQYF
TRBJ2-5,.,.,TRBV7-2,TGTGCCAGCAGCTCTACATACTTCCAAGAGACCCAGTACTTC,CASSSTYFQETQYF
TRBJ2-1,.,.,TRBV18,TGTGCCAGCTCACCACAAGACGGTTACAATGAGCAGTTCTTC,CASSPQDGYNEQFF
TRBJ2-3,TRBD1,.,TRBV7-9,TGTGCCAGCCGCCCGGGGACAGGGGTGCTAATCACGCAGTATTTT,CASRPGTGVLITQYF
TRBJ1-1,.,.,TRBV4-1,TGCGCCAGCAGCCAAGAGGATGCCCAGACGAACACTGAAGCTTTCTTT,CASSQEDAQTNTEAFF
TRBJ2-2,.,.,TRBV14,TGTGCCAGCAGCCAATTCCGAGGTCGCCTCACCGGGGAGCTGTTTTTT,CASSQFRGRLTGELFF
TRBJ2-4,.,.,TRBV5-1,TGCGCCAGCAGCCCTTCAAAGGGGAACATTCAGTACTTC,CASSPSKGNIQYF
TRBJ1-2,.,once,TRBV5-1,TGCGCCAGCAGCTTGGCCGAACAGTCGCGTGGCTACACCTTC,CASSLAEQSRGYTF
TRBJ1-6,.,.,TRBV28,TGTGCCAGCAATATTAGGGTGGGGAATTCACCCCTCCACTTT,CASNIRVGNSPLHF
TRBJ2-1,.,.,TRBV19,TGTGCCAGTAGTAAGGCCCCTAGCGAACGCTACAATGAGCAGTTCTTC,CASSKAPSERYNEQFF
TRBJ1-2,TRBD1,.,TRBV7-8,TGTGCCAGCAGCAACCGGGACAGGGTATTGGAGAACTATGGCTACACCTTC,CASSNRDRVLENYGYTF
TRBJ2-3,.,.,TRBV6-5,TGTGCCAGCAAGGTCACAGATACGCAGTATTTT,CASKVTDTQYF
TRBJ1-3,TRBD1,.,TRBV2,TGTGCCAGCTCGACAGGGCCCCGCTCTGGAAACACCATATATTTT,CASSTGPRSGNTIYF
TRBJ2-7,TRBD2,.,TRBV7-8,TGTGCCAGCAGCTTAGGACTAGCTGGCTACGAGCAGTACTTC,CASSLGLAGYEQYF
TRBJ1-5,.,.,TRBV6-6,TGTGCCAGCGGCAGACTTAGCAATCAGCCCCAGCATTTT,CASGRLSNQPQHF
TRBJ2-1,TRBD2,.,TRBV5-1,TGCGCCAGCAGGGGTCGACTAGCGGAGTACAATGAGCAGTTCTTC,CASRGRLAEYNEQFF
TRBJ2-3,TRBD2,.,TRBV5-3,TGTGCCAGAAGCTTGTTATTAGCGGGGGTTCCGACGCAGTATTTT,CARSLLLAGVPTQYF
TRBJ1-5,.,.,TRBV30,TGTGCCTGGAGCGCGACATATGATCAGCCCCAGCATTTT,CAWSATYDQPQHF
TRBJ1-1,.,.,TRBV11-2,TGTGCCAGCAGCCCCCGGGATGGCAGGGTTCGGCGCGCTTTCTTT,CASSPRDGRVRRAFF
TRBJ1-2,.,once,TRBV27,TGTGCCAGCAGAGGGCGCAGGAGCCCCTATGGCTACACCTTC,CASRGRRSPYGYTF
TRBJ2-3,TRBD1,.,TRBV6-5,TGTGCCAGCCTCAGGGGGGATACGCAGTATTTT,CASLRGDTQYF
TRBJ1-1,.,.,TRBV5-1,TGCGCCAGCAGCTTGACGGGGATTCGTACCACTGAAGCTTTCTTT,CASSLTGIRTTEAFF
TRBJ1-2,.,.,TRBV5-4,TGTGCCAGCAGCTCAGGGATAGCCTATGGCTACACCTTC,CASSSGIAYGYTF
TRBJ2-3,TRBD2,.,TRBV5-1,TGCGCCAGCAGCTTGGCACTAGCGGGGGGGAGCACAGATACGCAGTATTTT,CASSLALAGGSTDTQYF
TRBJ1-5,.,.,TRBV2,TGTGCCAGCAGTGGTGGCCTAGGAAGCAATCAGCCCCAGCATTTT,CASSGGLGSNQPQHF